The rows below give T cell receptor beta chains drawn from one sample of a study of CD8 T cells in Susac syndrome. TCRdb fed the immunoSEQ multiplex PCR reads into MiXCR, producing one record per CDR3 protein. The sample contains 130,000 or so distinct CDR3 sequences, roughly 96% of which appear only once. The sequenced material came from CD4+ T cells from PBMCs. The source of these receptors is a human donor with multiple sclerosis. The CDR3 runs from the conserved cysteine through the conserved F or W. A D gene is named only where the DNA matches it firmly. The size field is filled for only some rows; it gives once, few, many or a size class.

clone_size	v_call	cdr3_length	j_call	d_call	cdr3_nt	cdr3_aa
NA	TRBV28	14	TRBJ1-5	NA	TGTGCCAGCAGTGCTCGACAGGCTAGGCAGCCCCAGCATTTT	CASSARQARQPQHF
NA	TRBV12-3/TRBV12-4	15	TRBJ2-1	NA	TGTGCCAGCAGCGAACACAAGGGACTCTACAATGAGCAGTTCTTC	CASSEHKGLYNEQFF
NA	TRBV12-3/TRBV12-4	13	TRBJ1-1	NA	TGTGCCAGCAGCCCGACGGCGAACACTGAAGCTTTCTTT	CASSPTANTEAFF
NA	TRBV19	14	TRBJ2-4	TRBD1	TGTGCCAGTAGTCTCTCGGGACAGGGGAACATTCAGTACTTC	CASSLSGQGNIQYF
NA	TRBV7-2	14	TRBJ2-3	TRBD2	TGTGCCAGCAGCCCCGGGACTATCCCAGATACGCAGTATTTT	CASSPGTIPDTQYF
NA	TRBV6-5	15	TRBJ1-6	NA	TGTGCCAGCAGTTACTTACAGGGCCGGAATTCACCCCTCCACTTT	CASSYLQGRNSPLHF
NA	TRBV28	17	TRBJ2-7	TRBD2	TGTGCCAGCAGTTTACCCCGGGGTAGCGGGGCCGCCTACGAGCAGTACTTC	CASSLPRGSGAAYEQYF
NA	TRBV7-9	15	TRBJ1-1	TRBD1	TGTGCCAGCAGCTTAGTTTGGACAGGGAACACTGAAGCTTTCTTT	CASSLVWTGNTEAFF
NA	TRBV6-2/TRBV6-3	15	TRBJ1-5	NA	TGTGCCAGCAGTTGGTTTAGGGGGAGCAATCAGCCCCAGCATTTT	CASSWFRGSNQPQHF
NA	TRBV7-7	14	TRBJ2-2	NA	TGTGCCAGCAGCTTCGGTGGGAACACCGGGGAGCTGTTTTTT	CASSFGGNTGELFF
NA	TRBV3-1	14	TRBJ2-7	NA	TGTGCCAGCAGCCTCCGACAGGCGGACCACGAGCAGTACTTC	CASSLRQADHEQYF
NA	TRBV7-2	15	TRBJ1-2	NA	TGTGCCAGCAGCCCCTTTGGACAGACTAACTATGGCTACACCTTC	CASSPFGQTNYGYTF
NA	TRBV20-1	12	TRBJ2-7	NA	TGCAGTGCTAGAGATCAAGGCTACGAGCAGTACTTC	CSARDQGYEQYF
NA	TRBV7-8	16	TRBJ1-3	TRBD1	TGTGCCAGCAGCTCTAGTAGGGGACAGGCTGGAAACACCATATATTTT	CASSSSRGQAGNTIYF
NA	TRBV29-1	15	TRBJ2-1	TRBD2	TGCAGCGTCGCCCAAAAGCGGGAGGGCCCCAATGAGCAGTTCTTC	CSVAQKREGPNEQFF
once	TRBV20-1	14	TRBJ2-1	NA	TGCAGTGCTCCCAGGGGTTGGACCTACAATGAGCAGTTCTTC	CSAPRGWTYNEQFF
NA	TRBV30	21	TRBJ2-7	NA	TGTGCCTGGAGCTTGCTTATTCGAGCGGCTCCCTTAACCGGGACACACTACGAGCAGTACTTC	CAWSLLIRAAPLTGTHYEQYF
NA	TRBV20-1	17	TRBJ2-3	TRBD2	TGCAGTGCTCCCGAATATTTACTAGCGGGGGGCACAGATACGCAGTATTTT	CSAPEYLLAGGTDTQYF
NA	TRBV20-1	14	TRBJ1-5	TRBD1	TGCAGTGCACTCGGCTACAGGGGCGATCAGCCCCAGCATTTT	CSALGYRGDQPQHF
NA	TRBV9	14	TRBJ2-3	TRBD1	TGTGCCAGCAGCGTCAGCAGGGGGCCAGATACGCAGTATTTT	CASSVSRGPDTQYF
NA	TRBV24-1	13	TRBJ2-3	NA	TGTGCCACCAGTGACCATAATCAAGATACGCAGTATTTT	CATSDHNQDTQYF
NA	TRBV5-1	11	TRBJ2-1	NA	TGCGCCAGCAGCTTGGTTGATGAGCAGTTCTTC	CASSLVDEQFF
NA	TRBV7-8	13	TRBJ2-7	NA	TGTGCCAGCAGCTTAGGGCAGGGGAGGGAGCAGTACTTC	CASSLGQGREQYF
NA	TRBV20-1	14	TRBJ2-5	NA	TGCAGTGCGCCTCGGGGACGCCGCCAAGAGACCCAGTACTTC	CSAPRGRRQETQYF